A selection of T cell receptor beta chains follows, all from one sample in a study of regulatory T cells in long-lasting Graves disease. TCRdb re-derived calls from the multiplex PCR reads in MiXCR, one entry per CDR3 protein. The sample has 600,000 to 800,000 distinct CDR3 sequences; 25% to 35% are singletons. The sample consisted of peripheral blood mononuclear cells (PBMCs), taken when the disease was refractory, from a patient treated with antithyroid drugs. These receptors all stem from a female donor with Graves disease. CDR3s include the opening cysteine and the closing phenylalanine or tryptophan. The D gene is left open where the match is weak. Only some rows state a clone size, as once, few, many or a class for expanded clones.

TRBV6-5	NA	TRBJ1-5	few	CASSYSSFNQPQHF	TGTGCCAGCAGTTACTCGTCCTTCAATCAGCCCCAGCATTTT
TRBV20-1	NA	TRBJ1-2	few	CSAGAGDRYGYTF	TGCAGTGCTGGGGCCGGGGATCGATATGGCTACACCTTC
TRBV20-1	NA	TRBJ1-1	many	CSAVRANTEAFF	TGCAGTGCTGTCAGAGCGAACACTGAAGCTTTCTTT
TRBV19	TRBD1	TRBJ1-1	NA	CASSSGQGILNTEAFF	TGTGCCAGTAGTTCCGGACAGGGCATCCTGAACACTGAAGCTTTCTTT
TRBV7-2	NA	TRBJ1-2	few	CASSLEGPLSDYTF	TGTGCCAGCAGCTTAGAGGGACCTCTTAGTGACTACACCTTC
TRBV6-2/TRBV6-3	NA	TRBJ1-1	few	CASSRGVTTEAFF	TGTGCCAGCAGCCGGGGGGTAACCACTGAAGCTTTCTTT
TRBV7-9	NA	TRBJ1-1	NA	CASSLRRSGGTEAFF	TGTGCCAGCAGCTTACGGAGAAGCGGCGGCACTGAAGCTTTCTTT
TRBV28	TRBD1	TRBJ1-2	many	CASSSLWDRRFYGYTF	TGTGCCAGCAGTTCGCTTTGGGACAGGAGGTTCTATGGCTACACCTTC
TRBV7-9	NA	TRBJ1-1	few	CASSSDRGPRSNMNTEAFF	TGTGCCAGCAGCTCAGACCGGGGCCCCAGGTCGAACATGAACACTGAAGCTTTCTTT
TRBV28	TRBD1	TRBJ1-1	many	CASSPWDRENTEAFF	TGTGCCAGCTCCCCCTGGGACAGGGAGAACACTGAAGCTTTCTTT
TRBV12-3/TRBV12-4	NA	TRBJ1-5	many	CASSTDGDNQPQHF	TGTGCCAGCAGCACAGACGGTGACAATCAGCCCCAGCATTTT
TRBV12-3/TRBV12-4	TRBD1	TRBJ1-1	many	CASSRGQGAEAFF	TGTGCCAGCAGCCGCGGACAGGGAGCTGAAGCTTTCTTT
TRBV6-1	TRBD1	TRBJ1-5	NA	CASLRQGGQPQHF	TGTGCCAGCCTAAGACAGGGGGGTCAGCCCCAGCATTTT
TRBV27	NA	TRBJ1-5	NA	CASSVRYNQPQHF	TGTGCCAGCAGTGTCCGGTACAATCAGCCCCAGCATTTT
TRBV3-1	TRBD1	TRBJ1-5	few	CASSHSPGQGASQPQHF	TGTGCCAGCAGCCACAGTCCGGGACAGGGGGCGAGCCAGCCCCAGCATTTT
TRBV5-1	NA	TRBJ2-5	NA	CASSLYGTNQETQYF	TGCGCCAGCAGCTTGTACGGGACCAACCAAGAGACCCAGTACTTC